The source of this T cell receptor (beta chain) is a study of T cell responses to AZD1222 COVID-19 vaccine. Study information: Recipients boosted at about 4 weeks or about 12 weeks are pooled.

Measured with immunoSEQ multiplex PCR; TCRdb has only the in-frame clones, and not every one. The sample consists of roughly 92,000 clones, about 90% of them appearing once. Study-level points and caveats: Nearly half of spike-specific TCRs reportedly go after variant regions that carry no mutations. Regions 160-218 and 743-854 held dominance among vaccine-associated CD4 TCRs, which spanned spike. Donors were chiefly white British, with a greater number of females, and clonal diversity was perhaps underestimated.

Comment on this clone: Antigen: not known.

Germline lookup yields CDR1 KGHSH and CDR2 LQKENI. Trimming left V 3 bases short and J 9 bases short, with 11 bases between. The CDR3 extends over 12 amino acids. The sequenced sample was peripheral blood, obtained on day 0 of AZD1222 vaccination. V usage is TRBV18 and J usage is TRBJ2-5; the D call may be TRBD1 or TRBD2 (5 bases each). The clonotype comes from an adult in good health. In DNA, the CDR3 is TGTGCCAGCTCACCGGGGGTGGCGGCCCAGTACTTC. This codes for CASSPGVAAQYF.